This T cell receptor (beta chain) was sequenced in a study of T cells in Graves' hyperthyroidism and ophthalmopathy. TCR beta CDR3 sequences were amplified from RNA transcripts. The HTBI primer set was used in a first-round RT-PCR of the TCR CDR3. TCRdb re-derived calls from the multiplex PCR reads in MiXCR, one entry per CDR3 protein. Here the sample spans about 550,000 distinct CDR3 sequences, around 21% being singletons. Study results and caveats: The model foresaw ophthalmopathy a median around 6 months prior to onset. A 13 V-J model separated ophthalmopathy from stable hyperthyroidism. Blood samples included most of the expanded thyroid clonotypes exceeding 0.001.

Each diagnosis was grounded in clinical symptoms, serum thyroxine and TRAb, thyroid ultrasound, and orbital computed tomography. This clonotype was observed at least ten times. Its antigen is unidentified. The junction departs from the called germline gene at one end, perhaps through a read error. The germline gives CDR1 MNHNS, CDR2 SASEGT. This CDR3 comprises 11 residues. The sample was blood. This sequence was found in a young man with Graves' hyperthyroidism. This chain uses TRBV6-1 with TRBJ1-2; tentative D call: TRBD1 (6 bases). The CDR3 bases are TGTGCCAGCAGTGGGGACATCCGCACTGGCTTC. Encoded protein: CASSGDIRTGF.